This record covers a single TCR beta chain. Antigen unknown. The entry originates in a study of OX40 agonist ivuxolimab in advanced cancers. About the study: Ivuxolimab, which patients received intravenously every 2 weeks, was dosed at 0.01 to 10 mg/kg. Aged roughly 20 to 79 with a mean of 60 years, they were about 80% male. The study reported partial responses in three patients: one hepatocellular carcinoma, two cutaneous melanoma.

CDR3 length equals 17 residues. The V and J ends lost 5 bases and 1 base respectively, with 20 bases between them. Germline V gene sequence: CDR1 MDHEN, CDR2 SYDVKM. The data were produced by immunoSEQ multiplex PCR, yet TCRdb's version contains in-frame clones alone and is incomplete. The sample has about 85,000 clones; just over 85% are singletons. Points from the study as a whole: Expanded clones belonging to CD8+ T cells outnumbered, on average, those of CD4+.

This sequence joins TRBV28 and TRBJ2-5; unclear D gene. The material sequenced was CD4+ or CD8+ T cells sorted from blood, taken in a trial of the OX40 agonist ivuxolimab. This receptor was obtained from an adult with an advanced solid tumor such as melanoma, head and neck, liver or kidney cancer. The CDR3 nucleotides read TGTGCCAGCAGTCAATCCCAGATAGGCTATCTCCAAGAGACCCAGTACTTC. It is translated as CASSQSQIGYLQETQYF. Complete variable domain (other parts from reference TRBV28 and TRBJ2-5): DVKVTQSSRYLVKRTGEKVFLECVQDMDHENMFWYRQDPGLGLRLIYFSYDVKMKEKGDIPEGYSVSREKKERFSLILESASTNQTSMYLCASSQSQIGYLQETQYFGPGTRLLVL.